The T cell receptor (beta chain) under discussion was sequenced for a study of response to subunit inactivated influenza vaccine. From the RT-PCR reads, TCRdb called clonotypes with MiXCR, one entry per CDR3 protein. Altogether roughly 700,000 distinct CDR3 sequences are present, about 15% being singletons, with the ten largest covering 6% to 8%. The germline gives CDR1 LNHNV, CDR2 YYDKDF (reference sequence). Germline trimming cut 8 bases from V and 9 bases from J; bases unmatched to any gene: 12. The CDR3 contains 14 residues. The specimen comprised PBMCs from blood, sampled roughly 2 weeks before vaccination. This chain links TRBV15 with TRBJ2-1; 8 bases align to TRBD2. This receptor was obtained from a man between 45 and 60 years old who received an inactivated influenza vaccine. The CDR3 coding sequence is TGTGCCACCCGCCCCCGGACTAGCTACGGTGAGCAGTTCTTC. This gives the protein CATRPRTSYGEQFF.